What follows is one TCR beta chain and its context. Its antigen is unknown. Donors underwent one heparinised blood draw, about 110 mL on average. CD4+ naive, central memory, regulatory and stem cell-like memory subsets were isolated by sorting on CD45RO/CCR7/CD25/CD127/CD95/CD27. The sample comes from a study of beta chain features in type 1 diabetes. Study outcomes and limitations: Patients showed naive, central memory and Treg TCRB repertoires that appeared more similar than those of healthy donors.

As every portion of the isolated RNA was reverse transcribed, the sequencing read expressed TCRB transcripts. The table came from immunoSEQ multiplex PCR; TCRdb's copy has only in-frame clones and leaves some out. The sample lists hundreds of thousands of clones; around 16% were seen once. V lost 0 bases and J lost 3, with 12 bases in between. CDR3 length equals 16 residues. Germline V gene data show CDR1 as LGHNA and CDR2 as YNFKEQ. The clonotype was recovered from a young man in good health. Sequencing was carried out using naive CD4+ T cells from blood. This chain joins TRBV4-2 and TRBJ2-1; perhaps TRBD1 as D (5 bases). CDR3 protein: CASSQDRRVYYNEQFF. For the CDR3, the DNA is TGTGCCAGCAGCCAAGATCGCAGGGTCTACTACAATGAGCAGTTCTTC.